This TCR beta chain appears in the sequencing data of a study of blood T cell repertoires in COVID-19. Across the study: Sites across the United States, Italy and Spain contributed samples from acute and convalescent COVID-19.

Sequencing was performed with immunoSEQ multiplex PCR; in TCRdb, only in-frame clones are kept and a portion is missing. The table has tens of thousands of clones, 88% seen once. Trimming took off 1 base at V and 1 base at J, with 8 bases between the two ends. The germline V gene has CDR1 LGHNA and CDR2 YSLEER. The CDR3 totals 15 residues. The specimen sequenced was peripheral blood. The sequence was obtained from a woman in her sixties with COVID-19, enrolled during active disease. V usage is TRBV4-3 and J usage is TRBJ1-5; D gene unclear. CDR3 sequence: CASSQGASSNQPQHF. CDR3 bases: TGCGCCAGCAGCCAAGGGGCCTCCAGCAATCAGCCCCAGCATTTT.